This TCR beta chain was identified in a study of T cells in tumors after PD-1 blockade. Study-level background: Treatment was either pembrolizumab 200 mg every 3 weeks or cemiplimab 350 mg every 2 weeks.

Germline V CDR1 and CDR2: MGHDK, SYGVNS. This CDR3 region has 13 residues. Trimming took off 1 base at V and 2 bases at J, with 6 bases between the two ends. Assay used: immunoSEQ multiplex PCR; TCRdb lists only in-frame clones, some missing. Of approximately 4,900 clones in the sample, 60% to 75% were seen once. Study results and limitations: Peripheral recruitment is suggested, as some novel exhausted tumor clones were in pre-treatment blood.

Genomic DNA template from tumor biopsies or peripheral blood, 616 ng to 6,004 ng input. This clone was recorded a few times. What it binds is unknown. The chain combines TRBV25-1 with TRBJ2-7; D might be TRBD2 (5 bases). The source of this sequence is a human donor with cutaneous squamous cell carcinoma. Here the sequenced sample was tumor tissue, taken before anti-PD-1 treatment. CDR3 in amino acids: CASSESGTYEQYF. The CDR3 DNA reads as TGTGCCAGCAGTGAATCCGGGACCTACGAGCAGTACTTC.